This record covers a single T cell receptor beta chain. Its antigen is unknown. CDR3 length: 13 amino acids. V was trimmed by 4 bases and J by 1 base, leaving 7 bases between them. Germline loops: CDR1 MNHEY, CDR2 SVGAGI. The data were obtained in a study of T cell clonotyping in hematopoietic cell transplantation. The method was immunoSEQ multiplex PCR; TCRdb's version includes in-frame clones alone and lacks a portion of them. The top ten hold less than 0.75% of the sample, which has about 6,800 clones, over 95% seen once. Samples: about 28 days before transplant, then days 30, 100 and 180 after. The study's findings and limits: Recipient TCR diversity dropped after transplant; expanded clonotypes rose from day 30 to 180.

This receptor was taken from a male patient aged 60 to 75 who had an allogeneic stem cell transplant from a related donor, so the T cells may come from the graft donor. Some clones in this sample may be carry-over from other donors' samples. The sequencing here drew on PBMCs, taken 30 days after allogeneic stem cell transplant. This chain joins TRBV6-5 and TRBJ1-1; D gene uncertain. The CDR3 bases are TGTGCCAGCAGTTTCCGACCGAACACTGAAGCTTTCTTT. Residues: CASSFRPNTEAFF.